The entry below describes one T cell receptor (beta chain). Per germline, CDR1 LNHDA and CDR2 SQIVND (reference sequence). CDR3 length: 14 residues. With V trimmed by 7 bases and J by 0 bases, 4 bases remained unmatched. This sample stems from a study of cytomegalovirus exposure and HLA in healthy donors. The PCR used 60 Vbeta and 13 Jbeta primers. Here immunoSEQ multiplex PCR was the method, and the copy in TCRdb shows in-frame clones only, minus some. The sample contains over 250,000 clones, roughly 85% of which appear only once. Material: PBMCs. V gene TRBV19 combines with J gene TRBJ2-7; TRBD1 matches at 9 bases. The sequence was collected from a man aged 35 to 55 in good health and CMV-seropositive. The CDR3 sequence: CASTGTGSSYEQYF. Written as DNA, the CDR3 is TGTGCCAGTACCGGGACAGGGAGCTCCTACGAGCAGTACTTC.